What follows describes a single T cell receptor (beta chain). TCRdb's table, derived via immunoSEQ multiplex PCR, lists solely in-frame clones and lacks some. The sample has 35,000 to 50,000 clones, around 89% seen once; the top ten hold 1% to 1.5%. The data were taken from a study of T cell changes during pregnancy in multiple sclerosis. J gave up 3 bases and V 9 bases, and 8 bases lay outside the gene matches. CDR1 is LNHDA, CDR2 SQIVND, per germline (reference sequence). The CDR3 loop spans 14 amino acids. The rearrangement joins TRBV19 to TRBJ2-3; TRBD2 agrees at 8 bases. The sample was CD4+ T cells from peripheral blood mononuclear cells, taken in the second trimester of pregnancy. This sequence originates from a female donor with multiple sclerosis, enrolled in a pregnancy study. This chain's CDR3 is CASGEASGTDTQYF. The DNA of the CDR3 is TGTGCCAGCGGGGAGGCTAGCGGGACAGATACGCAGTATTTT.